Presented here are 11 T cell receptor beta chains from one specimen sequenced in a study of T cell responses to AZD1222 COVID-19 vaccine. Measured with immunoSEQ multiplex PCR; TCRdb has only the in-frame clones, and not every one. Here the sample spans over 130,000 clones, approximately 90% being singletons. The sample consisted of peripheral blood, taken 28 days after the second AZD1222 dose. The receptor source for this set is an adult who received the AZD1222 COVID-19 vaccine.

The chain uses TRBV18 and TRBJ1-1, with 7 bases lining up with TRBD1. V lost 5 bases, J lost 3 bases, and 3 bases stayed unmatched. Germline-derived CDR1 and CDR2 are KGHSH and LQKENI. This CDR3 has 13 amino acids. CDR3 bases: TGTGCCAGCTCAAATGGACAGGACACTGAAGCTTTCTTT. Amino acids: CASSNGQDTEAFF. Full variable domain (outside the CDR3, taken from reference TRBV18 and TRBJ1-1): NAGVMQNPRHLVRRRGQEARLRCSPMKGHSHVYWYRQLPEEGLKFMVYLQKENIIDESGMPKERFSAEFPKEGPSILRIQQVVRGDSAAYFCASSNGQDTEAFFGQGTRLTVV.

V and J are TRBV7-2 and TRBJ2-7; D is unresolved. V lost 5 bases to trimming and J lost 3 bases, with 11 bases between them. The germline gives CDR1 SGHTA, CDR2 FQGNSA. The CDR3 loop spans 13 amino acids. In nucleotides, the CDR3 is TGTGCCAGCAGCCCCCCATCCATCTACGAGCAGTACTTC. The encoded protein is CASSPPSIYEQYF.

There are a few counts of this clone. The rearrangement joins TRBV4-2 to TRBJ2-3; 10 bases line up with TRBD2. With V trimmed by 3 bases and J by 1 base, 10 bases remained unmatched. Germline V lookup: CDR1 LGHNA, CDR2 YNFKEQ. This CDR3 has 18 residues. The CDR3 region has the DNA TGTGCCAGCAGCCAGCTGACGCCCGGGACTAGCGGCACAGATACGCAGTATTTT. Translated, it gives CASSQLTPGTSGTDTQYF.

The V call is TRBV5-4, the J call TRBJ2-5; D may correspond to TRBD1 or TRBD2 (5 bases each). Trimming took 7 bases from V and 5 from J, leaving 12 bases between them. CDR3 size: 12 residues. Germline V gene data show CDR1 as SGHNT and CDR2 as YYREEE (reference sequence). CDR3 coding DNA: TGTGCCAGCGCGGCCAGGGAGGAGACCCAGTACTTC. Amino acid sequence: CASAAREETQYF. Using reference TRBV5-4 and TRBJ2-5 for the parts outside the CDR3, the full variable domain is ETGVTQSPTHLIKTRGQQVTLRCSSQSGHNTVSWYQQALGQGPQFIFQYYREEENGRGNFPPRFSGLQFPNYSSELNVNALELDDSALYLCASAAREETQYFGPGTRLLVL.

The table lists this clone with many counts. The chain couples TRBV6-5 to TRBJ1-5; no firm D call. This CDR3 contains 15 residues. Trimming stripped 7 bases from V and 0 bases from J, with 13 bases between. Germline V lookup: CDR1 MNHEY, CDR2 SVGAGI. The CDR3 loop reads CASTLPANSNQPQHF. DNA of the CDR3: TGTGCCAGCACCCTACCCGCTAATAGCAATCAGCCCCAGCATTTT.

V and J are TRBV5-8 and TRBJ2-4, with D perhaps matching TRBD2 (6 bases). Trimming stripped 3 bases from V and 3 bases from J, with 25 bases between. In germline, CDR1 is SGHTS, CDR2 YDEGEE. The CDR3 totals 19 residues. CDR3 protein: CASSSRGGAGGEDKNIQYF. CDR3 sequence (DNA): TGTGCCAGCAGCTCCCGAGGAGGGGCGGGTGGCGAGGACAAAAACATTCAGTACTTC.

The chain recombines TRBV5-5 with TRBJ1-5; D is unclear. Germline CDR1 is SGHKS and CDR2 is YYEKEE (reference sequence). The CDR3 spans 15 residues. V lost 2 bases to trimming and J lost 6 bases, with 15 bases between them. In nucleotides, the CDR3 is TGTGCCAGCAGCTTAATCACGTATGAAGGTCAGCCCCAGCATTTT. It encodes CASSLITYEGQPQHF.

The chain uses TRBV6-1 and TRBJ2-1, with 7 bases lining up with TRBD1. The CDR3 loop spans 15 amino acids. In germline, CDR1 is MNHNS, CDR2 SASEGT. Trimming at V came to 6 bases and at J to 2 bases, leaving 7 bases not matched to a gene. The CDR3 DNA is TGTGCCAGCAGCAACAGGGGATTGGCCTACAATGAGCAGTTCTTC. Translation gives CASSNRGLAYNEQFF.

V and J are TRBV7-9 and TRBJ2-3, with 7 bases aligning to TRBD1. Losses at the gene ends were 4 bases for V and 2 bases for J; bases not matched to a gene: 6. Per germline, CDR1 SEHNR and CDR2 FQNEAQ (reference sequence). The CDR3 length is 15 residues. The CDR3 nucleotides read TGTGCCAGCAGCTCCACAGGGGACACCACAGATACGCAGTATTTT. It encodes CASSSTGDTTDTQYF.

The chain has TRBV19 and TRBJ2-7, with D uncertain. V was clipped by 3 bases and J by 1 base, with 10 bases between them. Germline loops: CDR1 LNHDA, CDR2 SQIVND (reference sequence). The CDR3 is 14 amino acids. CDR3 sequence reads: CASSISQKSYEQYF. In DNA form, the CDR3 reads TGTGCCAGTAGTATCTCCCAGAAATCCTACGAGCAGTACTTC.

The rearrangement uses TRBV19 and TRBJ1-1, with TRBD1 matching 7 bases. The V segment lost 8 bases and the J segment 1 base; nucleotides outside the gene matches: 10. Germline-derived CDR1 and CDR2 are LNHDA and SQIVND (reference sequence). The CDR3 loop spans 15 amino acids. The CDR3 DNA is TGTGCCAGTTCCACCCTCAGGACAGGGAACACTGAAGCTTTCTTT. Protein product: CASSTLRTGNTEAFF.